These 8 T cell receptor beta chains originate from one sample sequenced in a study of cytomegalovirus exposure and HLA in healthy donors. Repertoires were generated with immunoSEQ multiplex PCR, while TCRdb's copy carries only in-frame clones and drops some. The sample lists approximately 180,000 clones, approximately 90% occurring once. Sample: PBMCs. The receptors come from a woman in her twenties or thirties in good health and CMV-seronegative.

The genes are TRBV6-5 and TRBJ2-3, with D unresolved. Germline V gene lookup returns CDR1 MNHEY and CDR2 SVGAGI. Trimming pared 0 bases from V and 2 bases from J, leaving 12 bases between. There are 16 residues in the CDR3. The CDR3: CASSYSIWSHTDTQYF. DNA for the CDR3: TGTGCCAGCAGTTACTCGATTTGGAGTCACACAGATACGCAGTATTTT.

The V gene is TRBV5-4, the J gene TRBJ1-1; 10 bases are a match to TRBD1. J was trimmed by 7 bases and V by 5 bases; bases with no gene match: 2. Germline V lookup: CDR1 SGHNT, CDR2 YYREEE (reference sequence). This CDR3 is built from 12 residues. CDR3 region: CASRRTGGEAFF. The CDR3 DNA reads TGTGCCAGCAGAAGGACAGGGGGTGAAGCTTTCTTT.

The V call is TRBV7-9, the J call TRBJ1-4, with unresolved D. The V gene's germline CDR1 is SEHNR and CDR2 FQNEAQ (reference sequence). The CDR3 runs 15 residues. The V gene lost 5 bases and the J gene lost 3 bases, with 13 bases spanning the gap. CDR3 sequence reads: CASSPGRSPNEKLFF. DNA for the CDR3: TGTGCCAGCAGCCCAGGAAGGTCCCCTAATGAAAAACTGTTTTTT.

This clone was detected only once. The V gene is TRBV15, the J gene TRBJ1-1, with D unresolved. The CDR3 is 15 residues long. The germline V gene has CDR1 LNHNV and CDR2 YYDKDF (reference sequence). Trimming cost V 5 bases and J 11 bases, with 24 bases left between them. The CDR3 here is CATSPLENTLSWAFF. CDR3 bases: TGTGCCACCAGCCCCCTAGAGAACACTCTTTCGTGGGCTTTCTTT.

The chain employs TRBV10-1 and TRBJ1-5; 9 nucleotides line up with TRBD1. Germline trimming cut 4 bases from V and 9 bases from J; bases unmatched to any gene: 1. CDR3 length: 12 residues. Germline V gives CDR1 WNHNN, CDR2 SYGVQD (reference sequence). CDR3 sequence reads: CASSGTGAPQHF. The CDR3 DNA is TGCGCCAGCAGTGGGACAGGGGCGCCCCAGCATTTT.

The chain links TRBV27 to TRBJ2-1, with 8 bases that match TRBD1. The CDR3 is 18 residues long. CDR1 and CDR2 (germline): MNHEY, SMNVEV (reference sequence). Germline trimming cut 3 bases from V and 4 bases from J; bases unmatched to any gene: 14. The chain's CDR3 is CASSLPTRDRYPYNEQFF. In DNA form, the CDR3 reads TGTGCCAGCAGTTTGCCGACCCGGGACAGGTACCCTTACAATGAGCAGTTCTTC.

This rearrangement joins TRBV2 to TRBJ2-3, with 7 nucleotides matching TRBD1. The CDR3 totals 18 residues. The V gene's germline CDR1 is SNHLY and CDR2 FYNNEI. V lost 3 bases to trimming and J lost 4 bases; unmatched junction nucleotides: 16. The CDR3 loop is CASSEAVDRVEEADTQYF. The CDR3 coding sequence is TGTGCCAGCAGTGAGGCTGTTGACAGGGTAGAAGAGGCAGATACGCAGTATTTT.

The chain employs TRBV6-5 and TRBJ2-7, with 7 bases lining up with TRBD2. Germline-derived CDR1 and CDR2 are MNHEY and SVGAGI. CDR3 length equals 15 residues. V was clipped by 5 bases and J by 0 bases; unmatched bases: 7. The DNA for the CDR3 is TGTGCCAGCAGTCAATCTAGCGGACCCTCCTACGAGCAGTACTTC. Protein product: CASSQSSGPSYEQYF.